This note documents a single T cell receptor (beta chain) sequence. CDR3 length: 17 residues. The V end was cut by 3 bases, the J end by 10 bases, with 22 bases between. The method was immunoSEQ multiplex PCR; TCRdb's version includes in-frame clones alone and lacks a portion of them. This table has approximately 250,000 clones, about 86% appearing once. This sample is part of a study of blood T cell repertoires in COVID-19. Study summary: The cDNA or gDNA used as material had been derived from T cells, B-cell-depleted T cells, or PBMCs.

The rearrangement links TRBV23-1 to TRBJ1-6, with D tentatively TRBD1 (5 bases). TRBV23-1 is assigned to the ORF class and has an uncertain function. Sample: peripheral blood. This sequence was found in a man aged 18 to 29 with active or convalescent COVID-19. CDR3 amino acids: CASSHTGTAGRGSPLHF. The CDR3 DNA follows: TGCGCCAGCAGTCATACCGGGACTGCCGGTAGAGGGTCACCCCTCCACTTT.